These T cell receptor beta chains were read from a single sample in a study of shared T cell receptors in the human thymus. Produced via immunoSEQ multiplex PCR; TCRdb's table is partial and in-frame only. The sample records about 400,000 clones, approximately 95% being singletons. What was sequenced was thymocytes. Every receptor here comes from a human donor. The CDR3 runs from the conserved cysteine through the conserved F or W. Each record gives: J gene, D gene, clone size, V gene, CDR3 protein, CDR3 DNA. D genes are given only for firm matches. Expanded clones are given a class, and other clones once, few, many or no size at all.

j_gene: TRBJ2-3; d_gene: TRBD2; abundance: -; v_gene: TRBV11-2; CDR3aa: CASSFLAGERVTDTQYF; CDR3nt: TGTGCCAGCAGCTTCCTAGCGGGAGAACGGGTCACAGATACGCAGTATTTT
j_gene: TRBJ1-4; d_gene: -; abundance: -; v_gene: TRBV19; CDR3aa: CASSIGGANEKLFF; CDR3nt: TGTGCCAGTAGTATAGGGGGAGCTAATGAAAAACTGTTTTTT
j_gene: TRBJ1-4; d_gene: TRBD1; abundance: few; v_gene: TRBV4-1; CDR3aa: CASSQGTGEKKLFF; CDR3nt: TGCGCCAGCAGCCAAGGGACAGGGGAAAAAAAACTGTTTTTT
j_gene: TRBJ1-2; d_gene: -; abundance: once; v_gene: TRBV7-5; CDR3aa: CARRTSGASYYGYTF; CDR3nt: TGTGCCAGAAGGACGTCCGGGGCAAGCTACTATGGCTACACCTTC
j_gene: TRBJ1-2; d_gene: TRBD1; abundance: -; v_gene: TRBV4-1; CDR3aa: CASSPTGGLGYTF; CDR3nt: TGCGCCAGCAGCCCCACAGGGGGCCTTGGCTACACCTTC
j_gene: TRBJ2-7; d_gene: TRBD2; abundance: -; v_gene: TRBV27; CDR3aa: CASGTSGPGEQYF; CDR3nt: TGTGCCAGCGGGACTAGCGGGCCTGGCGAGCAGTACTTC
j_gene: TRBJ2-7; d_gene: TRBD1; abundance: -; v_gene: TRBV27; CDR3aa: CASSLPGGYEQYF; CDR3nt: TGTGCCAGCAGTTTGCCAGGGGGCTACGAGCAGTACTTC
j_gene: TRBJ2-5; d_gene: -; abundance: -; v_gene: TRBV10-3; CDR3aa: CAISEPGETQYF; CDR3nt: TGTGCCATCAGTGAACCGGGGGAGACCCAGTACTTC
j_gene: TRBJ2-5; d_gene: -; abundance: -; v_gene: TRBV28; CDR3aa: CASSFTAYQETQYF; CDR3nt: TGTGCCAGCAGTTTTACGGCGTACCAAGAGACCCAGTACTTC
j_gene: TRBJ2-5; d_gene: TRBD2; abundance: -; v_gene: TRBV19; CDR3aa: CASRLADENQETQYF; CDR3nt: TGTGCCAGCAGACTAGCGGACGAAAACCAAGAGACCCAGTACTTC
j_gene: TRBJ1-4; d_gene: -; abundance: -; v_gene: TRBV6-6; CDR3aa: CATRVRAGEKLFF; CDR3nt: TGTGCCACCAGGGTCAGGGCCGGGGAAAAACTGTTTTTT
j_gene: TRBJ1-5; d_gene: TRBD1; abundance: -; v_gene: TRBV23-1; CDR3aa: CASSEGAPASNQPQHF; CDR3nt: TGCGCCAGCAGTGAGGGGGCACCTGCTAGCAATCAGCCCCAGCATTTT
j_gene: TRBJ1-2; d_gene: TRBD1; abundance: -; v_gene: TRBV7-9; CDR3aa: CASSVGRDRGAGANYGYTF; CDR3nt: TGTGCCAGCAGCGTTGGTAGGGACAGGGGCGCCGGGGCTAACTATGGCTACACCTTC